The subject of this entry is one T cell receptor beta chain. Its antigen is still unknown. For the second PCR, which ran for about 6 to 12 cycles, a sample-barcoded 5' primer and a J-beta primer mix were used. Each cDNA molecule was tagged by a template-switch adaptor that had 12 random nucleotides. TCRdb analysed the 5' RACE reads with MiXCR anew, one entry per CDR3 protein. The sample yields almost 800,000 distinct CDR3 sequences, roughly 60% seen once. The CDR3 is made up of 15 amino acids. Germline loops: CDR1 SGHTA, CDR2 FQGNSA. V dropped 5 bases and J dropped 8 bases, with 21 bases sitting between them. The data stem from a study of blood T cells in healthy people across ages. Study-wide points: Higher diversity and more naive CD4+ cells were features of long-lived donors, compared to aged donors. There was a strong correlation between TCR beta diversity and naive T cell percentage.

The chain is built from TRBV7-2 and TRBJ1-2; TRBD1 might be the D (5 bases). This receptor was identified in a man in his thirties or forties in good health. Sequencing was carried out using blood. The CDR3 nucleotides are TGTGCCAGCAGCCCCGCGTTGGGGGGGTCAAGGGGCTACACCTTC. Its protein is CASSPALGGSRGYTF.